This record concerns one T cell receptor (beta chain) sequence. The data originate from a study of long-term antiretroviral therapy in people with HIV. The ends were cut back, 4 bases at V and 9 bases at J, with 16 bases in the middle. This CDR3 is 13 amino acids long. Germline CDR1 SGDLS, CDR2 YYNGEE. The immunoSEQ assay was v3.0, run at survey level. TCRdb keeps only in-frame clones here, not all; method: immunoSEQ multiplex PCR. The sample includes 20,000 to 25,000 clones, approximately 82% of them seen just once. The chain uses TRBV9 and TRBJ1-1; weak D call: TRBD1 (5 bases). The clonotype originates from a middle-aged man with HIV. The sample consisted of unsorted PBMCs, taken around 2.4 years after starting antiretroviral therapy. The CDR3 loop reads CASSLGGGSQAFF. CDR3 coding DNA: TGTGCCAGCAGCCTGGGTGGGGGGTCTCAAGCTTTCTTT.